The sequence of this TCR beta chain was determined in a study of Graves' ophthalmopathy and Graves' hyperthyroidism. The CDR3 is 17 residues long. The V end was cut by 0 bases, the J end by 1 base, with 15 bases between. Germline CDR1 reads MGHRA; CDR2 reads YSYEKL. This clonotype was detected many times. No antigen is known for it. Investigators amplified TCR beta CDR3 regions from RNA transcripts. Scientists carried out first-round RT-PCR using HTBI primers and then a second-round multiplex PCR. TCRdb analysed the multiplex PCR reads with MiXCR anew, one entry per CDR3 protein. The sample yields about 620,000 distinct CDR3 sequences, over 20% seen once. Overall study findings and caveats: Between ophthalmopathy and stable hyperthyroidism, a 13-signature model drew a separation with 87.88% sensitivity and less than 83% specificity.

Being free of ophthalmopathy for 18 months of follow-up defined stable hyperthyroidism. The TCR sequence derives from a woman aged 18-30 years with stable Graves' hyperthyroidism. Some clones in this sample may be carry-over from other donors' samples. Sequences were obtained from peripheral blood. The rearrangement uses TRBV4-1 and TRBJ2-5, with TRBD2 as a possible D gene (5 bases). The CDR3 DNA follows: TGCGCCAGCAGCCAAGATTCCGGGAACCCGCTCCAAGAGACCCAGTACTTC. Translating it yields CASSQDSGNPLQETQYF.